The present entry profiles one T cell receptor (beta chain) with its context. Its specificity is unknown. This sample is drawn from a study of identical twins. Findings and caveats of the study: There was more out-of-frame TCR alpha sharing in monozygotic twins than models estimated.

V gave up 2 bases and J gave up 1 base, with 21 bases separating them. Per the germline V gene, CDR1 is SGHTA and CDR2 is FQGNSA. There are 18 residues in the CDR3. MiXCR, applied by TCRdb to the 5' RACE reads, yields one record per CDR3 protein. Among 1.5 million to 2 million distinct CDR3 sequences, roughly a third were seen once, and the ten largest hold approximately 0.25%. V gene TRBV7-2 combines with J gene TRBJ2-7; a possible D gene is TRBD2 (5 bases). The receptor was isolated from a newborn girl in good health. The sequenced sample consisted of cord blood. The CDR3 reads CASSLRIALLSESYEQYF. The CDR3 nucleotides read TGTGCCAGCAGCTTAAGGATAGCGCTACTGTCGGAATCCTACGAGCAGTACTTC.